These 21 T cell receptor beta chains came from one sample sequenced in a study of T cells in Graves' hyperthyroidism and ophthalmopathy. The investigators amplified TCR beta CDR3 regions from RNA transcripts. A first-round RT-PCR of the TCR CDR3 used the HTBI primer set. TCRdb reanalysed the multiplex PCR reads using MiXCR and keeps one entry per CDR3 protein. The table lists 600,000 to 800,000 distinct CDR3 sequences, 30% to 40% of them singletons, with around a third in the top ten. The specimen was blood. Source of these receptors: a woman between 40 and 55 years old with Graves' hyperthyroidism.

This clonotype was observed at least ten times. The chain couples TRBV6-1 to TRBJ2-5; 9 positions agree with TRBD2. Trimming took 9 bases from V and 2 from J; bases not matched to a gene: 7. The germline V gene has CDR1 MNHNS and CDR2 SASEGT. The CDR3 consists of 14 residues. The CDR3 is CASTPSGIQETQYF. The CDR3 nucleotides are TGTGCCAGTACCCCTAGCGGGATACAAGAGACCCAGTACTTC.

In its sample, this clonotype was seen a few times. This chain links TRBV20-1 with TRBJ1-6; possibly TRBD1 for D (5 bases). Germline V gives CDR1 DFQATT, CDR2 SNEGSKA (reference sequence). There are 15 residues in the CDR3. V was shortened by 0 bases and J by 10 bases, with 16 bases between the two germline ends. The CDR3 loop reads CSARDMQGSRSPLHF. CDR3 sequence (DNA): TGCAGTGCTAGAGACATGCAGGGATCGAGGTCACCCCTCCACTTT.

V gene TRBV7-6 combines with J gene TRBJ1-1, with D perhaps TRBD1 (5 bases). V shed 2 bases and J shed 3 bases, with 25 bases lying between them. Germline V gene sequence: CDR1 SGHVS, CDR2 FNYEAQ. The CDR3 is made up of 19 amino acids. The CDR3 bases are TGTGCCAGCAGCTTACTCCTTGGAGGGACGGCTTTTGGATACACTGAAGCTTTCTTT. Its protein product is CASSLLLGGTAFGYTEAFF.

This clonotype has ten or more counts. The genes are TRBV20-1 and TRBJ2-7; TRBD2 matches 8 bases. The CDR3 spans 11 residues. Germline CDR1 DFQATT, CDR2 SNEGSKA (reference sequence). Germline trimming cut 7 bases from V and 4 bases from J; bases unmatched to any gene: 3. DNA of the CDR3: TGCAGTGAAGCGGGAGAATACGAGCAGTACTTC. This encodes CSEAGEYEQYF.

The gene calls are TRBV29-1 and TRBJ2-7; possible D gene TRBD1, 6 bases. Looked up from germline, CDR1 is SQVTM and CDR2 is ANQGSEA. The CDR3 consists of 11 residues. The germline V and J ends were trimmed by 5 bases and 3 bases, with 8 bases remaining between them. The CDR3 nucleotides read TGCAGCGTTAAACAGGGCTACGAGCAGTACTTC. It translates to CSVKQGYEQYF.

This clonotype was counted only a few times. The rearrangement joins TRBV7-2 to TRBJ1-3, with TRBD1 as a possible D gene (5 bases). The CDR3 runs to 15 residues. V dropped 3 bases and J dropped 1 base, with 10 bases sitting between them. CDR1 is SGHTA and CDR2 is FQGNSA in the germline V gene. CDR3 sequence (DNA): TGTGCCAGCAGCTTGCAAGGGACGTCTGGAAACACCATATATTTT. Protein: CASSLQGTSGNTIYF.

This clonotype was observed at least ten times. This chain uses TRBV6-5 with TRBJ2-7; TRBD1 is a possible D gene (5 bases). This CDR3 region has 14 residues. Trimming shortened V by 0 bases and J by 1 base, and 7 bases separated the two germline ends. CDR1 is MNHEY, CDR2 SVGAGI, per germline. Here the CDR3 reads CASSYSQGSYEQYF. The CDR3 DNA reads as TGTGCCAGCAGTTACTCCCAGGGTTCCTACGAGCAGTACTTC.

This clonotype was recorded at least ten times. V usage is TRBV29-1 and J usage is TRBJ1-2; 7 nucleotides match TRBD1. The trim removed 5 bases at V and 1 base at J, leaving 4 bases unmatched. Germline V gene sequence: CDR1 SQVTM, CDR2 ANQGSEA. CDR3 length: 13 amino acids. Here the CDR3 DNA reads TGCAGCGTTCCGACAGGGAATAACTATGGCTACACCTTC. Translated: CSVPTGNNYGYTF.

The chain joins TRBV11-2 to TRBJ2-5; possibly TRBD2 for D (6 bases). Germline loops: CDR1 SGHAT, CDR2 FQNNGV. This CDR3 is built from 14 residues. V lost 5 bases and J 4 bases, leaving 14 bases between the germline ends. CDR3 residues: CASSAGFQRETQYF. The CDR3 DNA is TGTGCCAGCAGCGCGGGGTTCCAGCGAGAGACCCAGTACTTC.

The sample holds a few counts of this clonotype. The rearrangement links TRBV5-1 to TRBJ1-2, with 8 bases aligning to TRBD1. V gave up 4 bases and J gave up 4 bases; unmatched junction bases: 6. Germline assignment: CDR1 SGHRS and CDR2 YFSETQ. This CDR3 spans 14 amino acids. The chain's CDR3 is CASSETGDLYGYTF. The CDR3 nucleotides are TGCGCCAGCAGCGAGACAGGGGACCTCTATGGCTACACCTTC.

Many counts were recorded for this clonotype. This chain links TRBV15 with TRBJ1-5; no reliable D call. This CDR3 is 19 amino acids long. V lost 3 bases and J 0 bases, leaving 21 bases between the germline ends. Germline CDR1 LNHNV, CDR2 YYDKDF (reference sequence). The CDR3 nucleotides read TGTGCCACCAGCAGCCGTCGCGGTCAGGCTATTTCTAGCAATCAGCCCCAGCATTTT. This sequence encodes CATSSRRGQAISSNQPQHF.

Ten or more counts support this clonotype. The chain is built from TRBV7-9 and TRBJ2-5; D call uncertain. The ends were cut back, 1 base at V and 2 bases at J, with 11 bases in the middle. The CDR3 consists of 15 residues. From germline, CDR1 is SEHNR and CDR2 FQNEAQ (reference sequence). The CDR3 loop reads CASSLGSLGQETQYF. As DNA, the CDR3 is TGTGCCAGCAGCTTAGGATCGCTAGGGCAAGAGACCCAGTACTTC. Looking up the rest from reference TRBV7-9 and TRBJ2-5 gives the full variable domain: DTGVSQNPRHKITKRGQNVTFRCDPISEHNRLYWYRQTLGQGPEFLTYFQNEAQLEKSRLLSDRFSAERPKGSFSTLEIQRTEQGDSAMYLCASSLGSLGQETQYFGPGTRLLVL.

V usage is TRBV2 and J usage is TRBJ2-5; the D gene is possibly TRBD2 (6 bases). Germline V gene data show CDR1 as SNHLY and CDR2 as FYNNEI. Trimming cost V 5 bases and J 1 base, with 20 bases left between them. The CDR3 is 17 residues long. CDR3 sequence: CASSYERGLLGQETQYF. The CDR3 DNA reads TGTGCCAGCAGTTACGAAAGGGGACTCCTGGGCCAAGAGACCCAGTACTTC.

V gene TRBV6-4 combines with J gene TRBJ2-5; TRBD2 matches at 15 bases. The CDR3 consists of 16 residues. CDR1 is MRHNA and CDR2 is SNTAGT in the germline V gene. V was clipped by 6 bases and J by 1 base; unmatched bases: 3. In DNA, the CDR3 is TGTGCCAGCAGAAGGGGACTAGCGGGAGGCCAAGAGACCCAGTACTTC. Residues: CASRRGLAGGQETQYF.

This chain joins TRBV24-1 and TRBJ2-3, with D unresolved. This CDR3 is built from 12 residues. Germline V CDR1 and CDR2: KGHDR, SFDVKD. Deletions cut 7 bases from V and 4 bases from J, with 8 bases between. DNA for the CDR3: TGTGCCACCAGGGGCGCGGCAGATACGCAGTATTTT. Protein: CATRGAADTQYF.

Notes on this clonotype: A junction boundary mismatches the germline segment, possibly from a read error. The rearrangement uses TRBV7-9 and TRBJ1-1; TRBD1 aligns across 8 bases. CDR3 length: 14 residues. Per germline, CDR1 SEHNR and CDR2 FQNEAQ (reference sequence). The CDR3 reads CASSRGQEFTEAIF. CDR3 in DNA: TGTGCCAGCAGCCGGGGACAGGAGTTCACTGAAGCTATCTTT.

As for this clonotype: The germline gene is not matched at one end of the junction; a read error may be the cause. The chain links TRBV7-9 to TRBJ1-5, with D uncertain. Germline V gives CDR1 SEHNR, CDR2 FQNEAQ (reference sequence). The CDR3 runs to 16 residues. CDR3 in DNA: TGCGCCAGCAGCCGAGCCTACGGGATTAGCAATCAGCCCCAGCATTTT. This sequence encodes CASSRAYGISNQPQHF. The full variable domain, rest sourced from reference TRBV7-9 and TRBJ1-5, is DTGVSQNPRHKITKRGQNVTFRCDPISEHNRLYWYRQTLGQGPEFLTYFQNEAQLEKSRLLSDRFSAERPKGSFSTLEIQRTEQGDSAMYLCASSRAYGISNQPQHFGDGTRLSIL.

To note about this clonotype: No DNA is shown, since the ends of the CDR3 on it are uncertain; the CDR3 is the one TCRdb lists. The CDR3 loop reads CASSQGVPAGEKLFF. The genes are TRBV4-1 and TRBJ1-4; the table calls TRBD1, which could not be checked here. The CDR3 length equals 15 residues, ends included. From germline, CDR1 is MGHRA and CDR2 YSYEKL.

The chain employs TRBV7-2 and TRBJ1-6; 7 nucleotides match TRBD1. This CDR3 region has 15 residues. The junction had 12 bases not matched to a gene; V was cut back by 5 bases and J by 11 bases. Germline CDR1 reads SGHTA; CDR2 reads FQGNSA. Here the CDR3 DNA reads TGTGCCAGCAGCCCTTCCGAGACAGGGATCCCACCCCTCCACTTT. Its translation is CASSPSETGIPPLHF.

V is TRBV6-6 and J is TRBJ2-7; D possibly uses TRBD1 or TRBD2 (5 bases each). The CDR3 loop spans 16 amino acids. V gave up 5 bases and J gave up 6 bases, with 23 bases separating them. CDR1 and CDR2 from the germline V gene are MNHNY and SVGAGI (reference sequence). CDR3 amino acids: CASSDFGAFRVGEQYF. The CDR3 nucleotides are TGTGCCAGCAGTGATTTCGGGGCCTTTCGAGTAGGCGAGCAGTACTTC.

This rearrangement joins TRBV29-1 to TRBJ2-4; 7 nucleotides align to TRBD1. With 4 bases clipped from V and 8 bases from J, the junction kept 11 bases outside the gene matches. CDR1 is SQVTM, CDR2 ANQGSEA, per germline. This CDR3 spans 14 amino acids. The CDR3 is CSVAPPGQWDIQYF. The DNA for the CDR3 is TGCAGCGTTGCCCCGCCGGGACAGTGGGACATTCAGTACTTC. The full variable domain, with the rest looked up from reference TRBV29-1 and TRBJ2-4, is SAVISQKPSRDICQRGTSLTIQCQVDSQVTMMFWYRQQPGQSLTLIATANQGSEATYESGFVIDKFPISRPNLTFSTLTVSNMSPEDSSIYLCSVAPPGQWDIQYFGAGTRLSVL.